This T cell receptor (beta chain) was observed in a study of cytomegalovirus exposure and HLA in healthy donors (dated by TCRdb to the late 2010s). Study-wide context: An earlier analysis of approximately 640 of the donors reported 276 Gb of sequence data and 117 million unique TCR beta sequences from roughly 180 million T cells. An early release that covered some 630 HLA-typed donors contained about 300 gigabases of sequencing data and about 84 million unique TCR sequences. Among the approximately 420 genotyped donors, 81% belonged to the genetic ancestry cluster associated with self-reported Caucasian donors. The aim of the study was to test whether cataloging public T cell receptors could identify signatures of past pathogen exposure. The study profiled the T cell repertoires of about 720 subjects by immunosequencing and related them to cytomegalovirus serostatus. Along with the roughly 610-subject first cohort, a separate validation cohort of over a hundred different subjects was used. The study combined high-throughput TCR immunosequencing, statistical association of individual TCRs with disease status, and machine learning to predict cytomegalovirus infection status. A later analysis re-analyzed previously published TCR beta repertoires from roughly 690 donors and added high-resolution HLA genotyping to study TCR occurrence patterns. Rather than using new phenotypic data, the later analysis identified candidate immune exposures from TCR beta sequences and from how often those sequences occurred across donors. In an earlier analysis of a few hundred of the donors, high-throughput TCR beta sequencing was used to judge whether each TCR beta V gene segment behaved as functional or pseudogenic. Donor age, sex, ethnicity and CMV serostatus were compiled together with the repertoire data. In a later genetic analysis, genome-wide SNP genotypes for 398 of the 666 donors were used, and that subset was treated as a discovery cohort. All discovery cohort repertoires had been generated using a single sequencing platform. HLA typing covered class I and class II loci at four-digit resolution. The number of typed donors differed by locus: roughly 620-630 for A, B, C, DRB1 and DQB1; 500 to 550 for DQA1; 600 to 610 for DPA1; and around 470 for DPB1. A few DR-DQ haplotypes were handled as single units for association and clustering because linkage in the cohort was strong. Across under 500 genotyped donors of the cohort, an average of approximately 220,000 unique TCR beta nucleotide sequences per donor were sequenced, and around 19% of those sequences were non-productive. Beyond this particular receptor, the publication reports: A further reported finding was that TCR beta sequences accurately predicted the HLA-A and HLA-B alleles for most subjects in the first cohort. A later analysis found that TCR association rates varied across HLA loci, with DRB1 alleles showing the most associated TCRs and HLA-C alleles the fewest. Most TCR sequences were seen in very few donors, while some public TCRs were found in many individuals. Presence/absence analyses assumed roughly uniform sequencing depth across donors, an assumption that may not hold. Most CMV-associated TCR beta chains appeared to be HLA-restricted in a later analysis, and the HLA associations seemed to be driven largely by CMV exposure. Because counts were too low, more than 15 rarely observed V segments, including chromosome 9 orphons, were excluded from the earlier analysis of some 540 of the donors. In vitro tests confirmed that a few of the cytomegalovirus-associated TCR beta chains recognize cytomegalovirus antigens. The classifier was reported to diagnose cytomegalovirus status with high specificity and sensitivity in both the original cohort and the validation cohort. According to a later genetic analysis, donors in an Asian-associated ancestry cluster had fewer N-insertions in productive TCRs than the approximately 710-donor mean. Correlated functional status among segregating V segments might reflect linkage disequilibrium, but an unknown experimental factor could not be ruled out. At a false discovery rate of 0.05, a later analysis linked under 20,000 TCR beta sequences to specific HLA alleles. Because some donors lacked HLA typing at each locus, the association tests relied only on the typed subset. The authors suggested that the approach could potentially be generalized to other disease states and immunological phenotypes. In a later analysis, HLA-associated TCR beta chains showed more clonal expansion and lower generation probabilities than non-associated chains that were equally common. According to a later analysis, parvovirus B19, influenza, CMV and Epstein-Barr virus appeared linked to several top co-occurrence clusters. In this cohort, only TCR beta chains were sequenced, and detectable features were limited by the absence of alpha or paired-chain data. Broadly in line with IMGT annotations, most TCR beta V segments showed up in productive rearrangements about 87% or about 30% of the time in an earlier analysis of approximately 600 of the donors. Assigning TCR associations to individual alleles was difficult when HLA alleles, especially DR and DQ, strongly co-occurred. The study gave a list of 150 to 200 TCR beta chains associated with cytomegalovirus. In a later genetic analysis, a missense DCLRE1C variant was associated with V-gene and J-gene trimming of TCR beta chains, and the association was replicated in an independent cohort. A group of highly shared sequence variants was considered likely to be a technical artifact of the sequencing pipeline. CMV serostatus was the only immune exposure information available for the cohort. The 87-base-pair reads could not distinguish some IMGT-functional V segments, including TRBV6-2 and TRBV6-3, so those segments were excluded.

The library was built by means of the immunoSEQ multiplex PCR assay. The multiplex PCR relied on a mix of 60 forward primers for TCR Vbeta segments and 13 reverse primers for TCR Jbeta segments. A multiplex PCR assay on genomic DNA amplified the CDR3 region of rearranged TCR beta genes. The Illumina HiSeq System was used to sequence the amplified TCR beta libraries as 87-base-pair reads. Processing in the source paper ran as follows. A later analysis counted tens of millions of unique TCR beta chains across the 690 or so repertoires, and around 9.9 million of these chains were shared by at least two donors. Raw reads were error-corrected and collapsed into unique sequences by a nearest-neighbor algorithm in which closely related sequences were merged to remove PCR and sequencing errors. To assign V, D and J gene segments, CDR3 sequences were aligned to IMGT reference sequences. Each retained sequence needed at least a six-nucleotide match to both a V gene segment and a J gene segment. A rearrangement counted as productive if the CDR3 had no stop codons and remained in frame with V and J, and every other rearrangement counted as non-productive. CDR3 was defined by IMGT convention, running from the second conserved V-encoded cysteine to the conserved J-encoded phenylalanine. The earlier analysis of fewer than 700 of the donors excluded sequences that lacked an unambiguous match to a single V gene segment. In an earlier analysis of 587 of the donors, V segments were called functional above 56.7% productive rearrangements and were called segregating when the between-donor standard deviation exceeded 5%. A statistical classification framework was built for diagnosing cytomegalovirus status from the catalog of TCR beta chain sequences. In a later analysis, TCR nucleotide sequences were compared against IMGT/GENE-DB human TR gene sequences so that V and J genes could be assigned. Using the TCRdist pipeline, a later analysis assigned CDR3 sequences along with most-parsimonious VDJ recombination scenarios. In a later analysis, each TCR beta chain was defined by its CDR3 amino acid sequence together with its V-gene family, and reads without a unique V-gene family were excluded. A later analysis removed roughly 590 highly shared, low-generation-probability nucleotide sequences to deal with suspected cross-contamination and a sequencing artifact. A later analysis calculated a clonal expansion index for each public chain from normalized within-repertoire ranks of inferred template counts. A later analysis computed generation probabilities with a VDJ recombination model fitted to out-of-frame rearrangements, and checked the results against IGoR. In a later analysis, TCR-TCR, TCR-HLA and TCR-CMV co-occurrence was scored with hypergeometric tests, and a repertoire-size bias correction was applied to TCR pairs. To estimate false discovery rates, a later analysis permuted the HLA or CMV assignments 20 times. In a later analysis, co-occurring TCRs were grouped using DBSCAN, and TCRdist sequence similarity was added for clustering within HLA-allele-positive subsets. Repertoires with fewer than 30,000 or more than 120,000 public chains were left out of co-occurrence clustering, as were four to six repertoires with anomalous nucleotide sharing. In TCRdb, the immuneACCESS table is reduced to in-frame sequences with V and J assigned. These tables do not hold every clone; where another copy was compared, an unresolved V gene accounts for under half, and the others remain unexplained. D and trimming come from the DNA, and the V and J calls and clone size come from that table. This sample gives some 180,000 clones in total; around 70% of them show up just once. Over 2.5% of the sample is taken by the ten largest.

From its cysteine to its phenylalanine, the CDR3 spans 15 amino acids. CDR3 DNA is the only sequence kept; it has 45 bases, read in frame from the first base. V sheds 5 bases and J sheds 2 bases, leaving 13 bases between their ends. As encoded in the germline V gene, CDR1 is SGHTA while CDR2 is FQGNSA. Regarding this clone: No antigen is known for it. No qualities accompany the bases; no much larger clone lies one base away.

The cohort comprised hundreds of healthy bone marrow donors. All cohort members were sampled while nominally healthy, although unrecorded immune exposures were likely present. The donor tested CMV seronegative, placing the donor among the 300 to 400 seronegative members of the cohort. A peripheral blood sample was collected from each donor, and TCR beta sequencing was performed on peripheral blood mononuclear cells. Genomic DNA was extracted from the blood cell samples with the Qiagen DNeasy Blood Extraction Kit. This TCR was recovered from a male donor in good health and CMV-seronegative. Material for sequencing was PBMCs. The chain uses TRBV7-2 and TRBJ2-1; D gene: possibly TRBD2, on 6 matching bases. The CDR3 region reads CASSPVGGAYNEQFF. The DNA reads TGTGCCAGCAGCCCCGTGGGGGGAGCCTACAATGAGCAGTTCTTC.